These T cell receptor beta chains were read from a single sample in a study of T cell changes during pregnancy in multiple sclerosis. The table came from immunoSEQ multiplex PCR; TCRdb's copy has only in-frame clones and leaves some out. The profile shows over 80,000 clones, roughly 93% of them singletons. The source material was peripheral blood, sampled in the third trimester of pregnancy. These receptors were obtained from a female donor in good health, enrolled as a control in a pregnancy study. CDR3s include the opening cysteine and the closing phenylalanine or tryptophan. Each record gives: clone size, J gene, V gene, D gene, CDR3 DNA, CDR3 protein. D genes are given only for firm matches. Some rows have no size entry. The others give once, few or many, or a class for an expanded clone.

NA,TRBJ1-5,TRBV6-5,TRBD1,TGTGCCAGCAGTCCGGGACAGATCAATCAGCCCCAGCATTTT,CASSPGQINQPQHF
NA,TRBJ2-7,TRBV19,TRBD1,TGTGCCAGTAGTATCGGGACAGGGGGGGCCTACGAGCAGTACTTC,CASSIGTGGAYEQYF
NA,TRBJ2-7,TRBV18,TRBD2,TGTGCCAGCTCACCCGGGGGACTAGCGGGCGGGACCTACGAGCAGTACTTC,CASSPGGLAGGTYEQYF
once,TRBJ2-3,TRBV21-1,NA,TGTGCCAGCACCCCCCCCTTCGGGACTAGCACAGATACGCAGTATTTT,CASTPPFGTSTDTQYF
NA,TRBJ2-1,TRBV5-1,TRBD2,TGCGCCAGCGGCTCCGGGACTAGCGGGTGGTGGGAGCAGTTCTTC,CASGSGTSGWWEQFF
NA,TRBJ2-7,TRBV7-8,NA,TGTGCCAGCAGCTTAGAAGCAGGGCTCTACGAGCAGTACTTC,CASSLEAGLYEQYF
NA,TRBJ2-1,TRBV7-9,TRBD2,TGTGCCAGCAGCTTAGCCCTGGGACTAGCGGGAGCTGAGCAGTTCTTC,CASSLALGLAGAEQFF
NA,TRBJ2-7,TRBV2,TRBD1,TGTGCCAGCATGCTGGACAGGGGCTACGAGCAGTACTTC,CASMLDRGYEQYF
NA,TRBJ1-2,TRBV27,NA,TGTGCCAGCAGTTCCCCCGGGAGCCACTATGGCTACACCTTC,CASSSPGSHYGYTF
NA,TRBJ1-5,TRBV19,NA,TGTGCCAGTAGTAGTCAGGCCAATCAGCCCCAGCATTTT,CASSSQANQPQHF
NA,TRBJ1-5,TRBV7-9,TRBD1,TGTGCCAGCAGCTTAGCTGGGACAGGGTGGACAGCCAATCAGCCCCAGCATTTT,CASSLAGTGWTANQPQHF
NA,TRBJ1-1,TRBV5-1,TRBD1,TGCGCCAGCAGCTACTCTTCAGGGGGCGAGACTGAAGCTTTCTTT,CASSYSSGGETEAFF
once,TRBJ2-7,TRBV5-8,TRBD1,TGTGCCAGCAGCTTGTACAGGGGGAGCGAGCAGTACTTC,CASSLYRGSEQYF
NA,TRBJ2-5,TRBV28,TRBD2,TGTGCCAGCAGTTTGCTGCGGGAGAAAGAGACCCAGTACTTC,CASSLLREKETQYF
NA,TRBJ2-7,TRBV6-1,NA,TGTGCCAGCAGTGGTACAGGGTTAGGAGCCGAGCAGTACTTC,CASSGTGLGAEQYF
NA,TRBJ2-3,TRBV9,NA,TGTGCCAGCAGAGCTGCCGGAGGACAGAGCACAGATACGCAGTATTTT,CASRAAGGQSTDTQYF
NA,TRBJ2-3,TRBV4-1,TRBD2,TGCGCCAGCAGCCTCCGGGTAGCGGGAGTAACAGATACGCAGTATTTT,CASSLRVAGVTDTQYF
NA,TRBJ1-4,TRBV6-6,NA,TGTGCCACCAGAGCCTATAATGCTAATGAAAAACTGTTTTTT,CATRAYNANEKLFF
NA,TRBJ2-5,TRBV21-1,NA,TGTGCCAGCAGCACAAGGGGCGTTGAGACCCAGTACTTC,CASSTRGVETQYF
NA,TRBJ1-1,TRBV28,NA,TGTGCCAGCAGTTCTATCCCGGACGGAGGCATGAACACTGAAGCTTTCTTT,CASSSIPDGGMNTEAFF